The TCR beta chain described here comes from a study of cytomegalovirus exposure and HLA in healthy donors. General study points: The authors listed over 150 TCR beta chains as cytomegalovirus-associated. The study found most TCR sequences rare, yet found some public TCRs in many donors. The authors confirmed in vitro that three CMV-associated chains were specific for CMV antigens.

Sequencing used immunoSEQ multiplex PCR; TCRdb keeps in-frame clones, though not all of them. The repertoire holds over 200,000 clones, with 85% to 90% as singletons. The sample holds one count of this clone. As yet, its antigen is unknown. The same CDR3 also results from other DNA sequences found in this sample. These donors were members of the approximately 120-subject validation cohort, a group separate from the approximately 670-subject first cohort. This clonotype was obtained from a woman aged 18-30 years in good health and CMV-seronegative. Sequenced material: PBMCs.

The CDR3 DNA sequence: TGTGCCAGCAGTTACCCGGGGGACGAGCAGTACTTC. Translating gives CASSYPGDEQYF. The chain has TRBV6-5 and TRBJ2-7; possible D gene TRBD2, 6 bases. Deletions cut 2 bases from V and 5 bases from J, with 7 bases between. Germline-derived CDR1 and CDR2 are MNHEY and SVGAGI. CDR3 length: 12 residues.